This entry lists 9 T cell receptor beta chains sequenced from one sample in a study of early T cells in non-severe SARS-CoV-2 infection. TCRdb analysed the 5' RACE reads with MiXCR anew, one entry per CDR3 protein. The data show tens of thousands of distinct CDR3 sequences, around 6% seen once. Sequencing was performed on whole blood. These receptors were collected from an adult who was a healthcare worker with PCR-confirmed SARS-CoV-2 infection or an uninfected control (not recorded which).

This clonotype was recorded a few times. The rearrangement uses TRBV24-1 and TRBJ2-7; D may match TRBD1 or TRBD2 (5 bases each). V was shortened by 4 bases and J by 6 bases, with 18 bases between the two germline ends. The CDR3 length is 15 residues. Germline lookup yields CDR1 KGHDR and CDR2 SFDVKD. CDR3 nucleotides: TGTGCCACCAGTGACAACGGGGCAGGGAAACGCGAGCAGTACTTC. It encodes CATSDNGAGKREQYF.

This clonotype was observed many times. The chain recombines TRBV7-9 with TRBJ2-2; D not certain. Between the trimmed V and J ends, which lost 2 bases and 2 bases, there was a span of 12 bases. Germline CDR1 is SEHNR and CDR2 is FQNEAQ (reference sequence). The CDR3 extends over 16 amino acids. This CDR3 reads CASSLSLGYNTGELFF. Written as DNA, the CDR3 is TGTGCCAGCAGCTTAAGTCTGGGTTACAACACCGGGGAGCTGTTTTTT.

This clonotype has only a few counts. This chain joins TRBV5-1 and TRBJ2-7; 7 bases line up with TRBD1. CDR3 length equals 16 residues. The J segment lost 3 bases and the V segment lost 0 bases, leaving 9 bases of the junction unmatched. Germline-derived CDR1 and CDR2 are SGHRS and YFSETQ. CDR3 region: CASSLGPTGAGYEQYF. In DNA, the CDR3 is TGCGCCAGCAGCTTGGGGCCTACAGGGGCGGGCTACGAGCAGTACTTC.

This clonotype was seen many times. The V and J genes are TRBV4-1 and TRBJ1-1; the D is unclear. Germline CDR1 MGHRA, CDR2 YSYEKL. CDR3 size: 15 residues. The V gene lost 0 bases and the J gene lost 5 bases, with 13 bases spanning the gap. The CDR3 nucleotides read TGCGCCAGCAGCCAAGATGCGGGATCGTGGACTGAAGCTTTCTTT. It specifies CASSQDAGSWTEAFF.

Many counts were recorded for this clonotype. V and J are TRBV7-2 and TRBJ1-4, with TRBD1 matching 7 bases. The J segment lost 5 bases and the V segment lost 1 base, leaving 4 bases of the junction unmatched. The germline V gene has CDR1 SGHTA and CDR2 FQGNSA. There are 15 residues in the CDR3. For the CDR3, the DNA is TGTGCCAGCAGCTTAGGGGGACAGTTAAATGAAAAACTGTTTTTT. This gives the protein CASSLGGQLNEKLFF.

This sequence joins TRBV7-2 and TRBJ2-7, with D possibly matching TRBD2 (6 bases). Trimming pared 8 bases from V and 2 bases from J, leaving 22 bases between. Looked up from germline, CDR1 is SGHTA and CDR2 is FQGNSA. CDR3 length: 16 residues. The CDR3 DNA reads TGTGCCAGCTGCCCCTCGGTGGGGGGAGGAGCCTACGAGCAGTACTTC. Protein product: CASCPSVGGGAYEQYF.

This clonotype was picked up a small number of times. The chain couples TRBV14 to TRBJ2-1; TRBD1 or TRBD2 may be the D gene (5 bases each). The V gene's germline CDR1 is SGHDN and CDR2 FVKESK. Trimming pared 4 bases from V and 12 bases from J, leaving 19 bases between. The CDR3 has 14 residues. The CDR3 coding sequence is TGTGCCAGCAGCCCTCCAAGAGAGAGGGGTTGGCAGTTCTTC. Encoded protein: CASSPPRERGWQFF.

This clonotype was seen at least ten times. This rearrangement joins TRBV5-1 to TRBJ1-6; maybe TRBD1 (5 bases). The CDR3 has 16 amino acids. Between the trimmed V and J ends, which lost 0 bases and 7 bases, there was a span of 14 bases. From germline, CDR1 is SGHRS and CDR2 YFSETQ. The CDR3 nucleotides read TGCGCCAGCAGCTTGGGGCAGGGTAAGGGAAATTCACCCCTCCACTTT. Translating it yields CASSLGQGKGNSPLHF.

This clonotype was seen repeatedly, ten times or more. J is TRBJ2-3 and V is TRBV20-1; D is perhaps TRBD1 or TRBD2 (6 bases each). Trimming pared 7 bases from V and 6 bases from J, leaving 20 bases between. Germline V gene sequence: CDR1 DFQATT, CDR2 SNEGSKA (reference sequence). This CDR3 comprises 14 residues. This CDR3 reads CSVPGAGTADTQYF. DNA of the CDR3: TGCAGTGTCCCGGGGGCGGGGACGGCGGATACGCAGTATTTT.